Detailed here is one T cell receptor beta chain. Antigen: not known. CDR3 size: 13 residues. The V gene's germline CDR1 is LNHDA and CDR2 SQIVND (reference sequence). V was cut by 2 bases and J by 2 bases, with 7 bases left in between. This entry belongs to a study of vaccination and CD4 T cells after COVID-19. The wider study: Median time from second vaccine dose to sampling was about 77 days (14 to 241). In culture, cells were exposed to overlapping spike peptides from SARS-CoV-2, HCoV-NL63, HCoV-OC43 and HCoV-229E.

Described treatment: approximately 9-day PBMC culture with coronavirus spike peptide pools or control peptides (ViraFEST assay). Using peptide pools, antigen-specific T cells were expanded in ViraFEST before TCRs were sequenced. There were positive PCR dates ranging from March to December 2020, all predating US Alpha, Beta and Delta variants. Oncomine TCR Beta short-read sequencing was applied to DNA from cultured CD4+ T cells. TCRdb independently ran MiXCR on the PCR reads; one entry per CDR3 protein. The repertoire holds about 20,000 distinct CDR3 sequences, with approximately 50% as singletons. Sequencing was carried out using CD4+ T cells from blood, cultured in vitro. V gene TRBV19 combines with J gene TRBJ2-7, with D perhaps assigned TRBD1 or TRBD2 (5 bases each). This TCR came from a human donor who had recovered from COVID-19. CDR3 in DNA: TGTGCCAGTAGTATACCGGGACCCTACGAGCAGTACTTC. Translated: CASSIPGPYEQYF.